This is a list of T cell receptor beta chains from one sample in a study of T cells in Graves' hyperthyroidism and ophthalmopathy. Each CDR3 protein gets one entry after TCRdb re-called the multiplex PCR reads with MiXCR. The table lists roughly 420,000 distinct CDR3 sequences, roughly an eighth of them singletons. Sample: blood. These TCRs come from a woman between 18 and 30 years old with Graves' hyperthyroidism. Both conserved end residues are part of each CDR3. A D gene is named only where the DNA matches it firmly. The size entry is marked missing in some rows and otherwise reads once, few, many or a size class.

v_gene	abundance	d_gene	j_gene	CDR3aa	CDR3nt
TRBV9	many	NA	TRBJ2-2	CASSVVGTLDTGELFF	TGTGCCAGCAGCGTAGTAGGCACCTTGGACACCGGGGAGCTGTTTTTT
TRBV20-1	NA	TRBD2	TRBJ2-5	CSAMTSEETQYF	TGCAGTGCTATGACTAGCGAAGAGACCCAGTACTTC
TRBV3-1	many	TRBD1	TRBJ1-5	CASSQQGGTNQPQHF	TGTGCCAGCAGCCAGCAGGGGGGGACCAATCAGCCCCAGCATTTT
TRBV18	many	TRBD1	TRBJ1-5	CASSRDRRNQPQHF	TGTGCCAGCTCACGGGACAGACGGAATCAGCCCCAGCATTTT
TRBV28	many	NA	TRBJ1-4	CASSLSTAALNEKLFF	TGTGCCAGCAGTTTGAGTACGGCAGCCCTTAATGAAAAACTGTTTTTT
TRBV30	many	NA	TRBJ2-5	CAGHRETAQETQYF	TGTGCCGGACACCGGGAGACGGCTCAAGAGACCCAGTACTTC
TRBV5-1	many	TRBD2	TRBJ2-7	CASTQGSGVSYEQYF	TGCGCCAGCACTCAGGGAAGCGGGGTCTCCTACGAGCAGTACTTC
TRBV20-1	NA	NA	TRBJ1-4	CSASRYATNEKLFF	TGCAGTGCTAGTCGATATGCAACTAATGAAAAACTGTTTTTT
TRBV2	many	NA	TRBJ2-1	CASSEEWGEQFF	TGTGCCAGCAGTGAAGAGTGGGGTGAGCAGTTCTTC
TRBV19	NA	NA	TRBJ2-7	CASGTGLKSYEQYF	TGTGCCAGTGGTACGGGTTTAAAGTCCTACGAGCAGTACTTC
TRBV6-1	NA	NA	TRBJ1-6	CASSEDGGTYNSPLHF	TGTGCCAGCAGTGAAGACGGGGGGACCTATAATTCACCCCTCCACTTT
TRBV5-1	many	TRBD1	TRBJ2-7	CASSLDGQGALYEQYF	TGCGCCAGCAGCTTGGATGGCCAGGGGGCCCTCTACGAGCAGTACTTC
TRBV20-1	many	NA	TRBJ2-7	CSAWAPGPFRSYEQYF	TGCAGTGCTTGGGCCCCGGGGCCCTTTAGGTCCTACGAGCAGTACTTC
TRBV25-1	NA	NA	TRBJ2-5	CASSEWVGALETQYF	TGTGCCAGCAGTGAATGGGTAGGGGCCCTTGAGACCCAGTACTTC
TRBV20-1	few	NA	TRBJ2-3	CSAGPGDSAADTQYF	TGCAGTGCTGGTCCAGGGGATTCTGCAGCAGATACGCAGTATTTT
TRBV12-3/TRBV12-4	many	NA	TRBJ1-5	CATSQGDWGSNQPQHF	TGTGCGACGTCACAGGGTGATTGGGGTAGCAATCAGCCCCAGCATTTT
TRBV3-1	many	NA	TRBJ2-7	CASSQARLPSAEQYF	TGTGCCAGCAGCCAAGCTAGGCTCCCTAGCGCCGAGCAGTACTTC
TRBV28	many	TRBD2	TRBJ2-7	CASRGGPSYEQYF	TGTGCCAGCAGGGGAGGGCCGAGCTACGAGCAGTACTTC
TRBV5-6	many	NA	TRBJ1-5	CASSFRVGNQPQHF	TGTGCCAGCAGCTTCAGGGTGGGCAATCAGCCCCAGCATTTT
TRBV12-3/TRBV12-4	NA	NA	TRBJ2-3	CASRGRATDTQYF	TGTGCCAGCCGGGGCAGGGCGACAGATACGCAGTATTTT
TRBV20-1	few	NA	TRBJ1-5	CSARVGGAINQPQHF	TGCAGTGCTAGGGTGGGGGGAGCGATCAATCAGCCCCAGCATTTT
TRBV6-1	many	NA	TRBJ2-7	CASSERGAGSYEQYF	TGTGCCAGCAGTGAGCGCGGCGCCGGTTCCTACGAGCAGTACTTC
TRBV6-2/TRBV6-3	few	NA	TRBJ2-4	CASSYLGQGGIQYF	TGTGCCAGCAGTTACCTGGGGCAGGGGGGCATTCAGTACTTC
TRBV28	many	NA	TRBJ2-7	CASTMWAGAIKYEQYF	TGTGCCAGCACCATGTGGGCAGGGGCAATAAAGTACGAGCAGTACTTC
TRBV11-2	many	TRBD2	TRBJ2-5	CASSLGREVETQYF	TGTGCCAGCAGCTTAGGACGGGAGGTAGAGACCCAGTACTTC
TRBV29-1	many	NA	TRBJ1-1	CSVGDTEAFF	TGCAGCGTAGGGGACACTGAAGCTTTCTTT
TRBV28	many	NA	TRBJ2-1	CASSEIAVSYNEQFF	TGTGCCAGCAGTGAAATAGCGGTCTCCTACAATGAGCAGTTCTTC
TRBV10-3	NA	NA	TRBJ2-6	CAISEINGANVLTF	TGTGCCATCAGTGAAATCAATGGGGCCAACGTCCTGACTTTC
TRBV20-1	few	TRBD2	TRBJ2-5	CSARDQAGFLETQYF	TGCAGTGCTAGAGACCAAGCGGGGTTTTTAGAGACCCAGTACTTC
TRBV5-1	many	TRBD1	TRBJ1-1	CASSLDRGRSTEAFF	TGCGCCAGCAGCCTCGACAGGGGGCGGAGTACTGAAGCTTTCTTT
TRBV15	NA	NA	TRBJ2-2	CATAAGTNTGELFF	TGTGCCACCGCGGCAGGGACAAACACCGGGGAGCTGTTTTTT
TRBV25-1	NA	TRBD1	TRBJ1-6	CVSSVDRDDSPLHF	TGTGTCAGCAGTGTGGACAGGGACGATTCACCCCTCCACTTT
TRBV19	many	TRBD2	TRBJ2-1	CASSVGLAVNEQFF	TGTGCCAGTAGTGTGGGACTAGCGGTGAATGAGCAGTTCTTC
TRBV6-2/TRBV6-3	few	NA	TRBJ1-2	CASSLKIYGYTF	TGTGCCAGCAGTTTGAAGATCTATGGCTACACCTTC
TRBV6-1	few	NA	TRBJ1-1	CASSERQGPAEAFF	TGTGCCAGCAGTGAAAGGCAGGGGCCCGCTGAAGCTTTCTTT